This T cell receptor beta chain was found in a study of glioma-infiltrating T cells. Overall study findings and caveats: Above-expected tissue-blood divergence occurred in all gliomas, most in low-grade ones.

The CDR3 extends over 13 amino acids. The germline gives CDR1 DFQATT, CDR2 SNEGSKA (reference sequence). Using RNA template, CDR3s of TCR alpha and beta were amplified with iRepertoire arm-PCR. One-step reverse transcription and amplification started from approximately 100-400 ng of tissue mRNA or PBMC total RNA. One entry per CDR3 protein, called by TCRdb with MiXCR from the multiplex PCR reads. The sample consists of about 180,000 distinct CDR3 sequences, over 40% of them appearing once. This clonotype has a handful of counts. The antigen remains undetermined. With a much larger clone just one base away, this may be a read error.

Sequencing was performed on glioma tissue, nonneoplastic brain tissue, or PBMCs (not recorded which). The sequence derives from a human donor with low-grade glioma or glioblastoma, undergoing nonglioma brain surgery, or in good health (not recorded which). This chain links TRBV20-1 with TRBJ2-2, with 9 bases lining up with TRBD2. The CDR3 DNA reads TGCAGCGGGACTAGCAGGGATACCGGGGAGCTGTTTTTT. Protein: CSGTSRDTGELFF.